The rows below give T cell receptor beta chains drawn from one sample of a study of blood T cell repertoires in COVID-19. Using immunoSEQ multiplex PCR, the repertoire was profiled, and TCRdb retains in-frame clones only, with some absent. The sample has 540,000 or so clones, roughly nine tenths seen once; the top ten hold roughly 7.3%. The sequencing sample was made of peripheral blood. Receptors were obtained from a woman aged 45-59 years with COVID-19, enrolled during active disease. Each CDR3 is given with its conserved first and last residue. The D gene is left open where the match is weak. Clone size is given for some rows only: seen once, a few or many times, or a class if the clone is expanded.

TRBJ1-2 | TRBV7-8 | TRBD1 | - | 15 | TGTGCCAGCAGCTTAAGGGACAGGGGAAAGGATGGCTACACCTTC | CASSLRDRGKDGYTF
TRBJ1-5 | TRBV10-2 | - | - | 16 | TGCGCCAGCAGTGAGGGGCCAGGATCCCGCAATCAGCCCCAGCATTTT | CASSEGPGSRNQPQHF
TRBJ2-7 | TRBV3-1/TRBV3-2 | TRBD2 | - | 15 | TGTGCCAGCAGCCCGAGCGGGGGGAGCTCCTACGAGCAGTACTTC | CASSPSGGSSYEQYF
TRBJ2-3 | TRBV6-6 | - | - | 13 | TGTGCCAGCGAACAGGGAGACACAGATACGCAGTATTTT | CASEQGDTDTQYF
TRBJ1-1 | TRBV2 | - | - | 16 | TGTGCCAGCAGTGCACAGGGCCCGAAACGGAGTACTGAAGCTTTCTTT | CASSAQGPKRSTEAFF
TRBJ1-4 | TRBV18 | TRBD1 | once | 14 | TGTGCCAGCTCAAGGGGACAGGGAGTTGAAAAACTGTTTTTT | CASSRGQGVEKLFF
TRBJ1-5 | TRBV19 | - | many | 11 | TGTGCCGGGGGGAGCAATCAGCCCCAGCATTTT | CAGGSNQPQHF
TRBJ1-4 | TRBV2 | TRBD1 | - | 14 | TGTGCCAGCAGGCCCCGGACAGGCGGTGAAAAACTGTTTTTT | CASRPRTGGEKLFF
TRBJ2-1 | TRBV29-1 | - | - | 12 | TGCAGCGTTCTTGGCGGGGAAGGGGAGCAGTTCTTC | CSVLGGEGEQFF
TRBJ1-1 | TRBV27 | - | - | 14 | TGTGCCAGCAGTTTAGACCAGGGCCCGGGTGAAGCTTTCTTT | CASSLDQGPGEAFF
TRBJ2-1 | TRBV7-9 | - | once | 15 | TGTGCCAGCAGTTCATCAGAGACTAGAGGGTATGAGCAGTTCTTC | CASSSSETRGYEQFF
TRBJ1-2 | TRBV10-2 | TRBD1 | once | 17 | TGCGCCAGCAGTGAACCGGGACAGGTCAACCCTAACTATGGCTACACCTTC | CASSEPGQVNPNYGYTF
TRBJ2-5 | TRBV29-1 | - | - | 15 | TGCAGCGTTGAAGTGGGGGGGCCCCCCCCAGAGACCCAGTACTTC | CSVEVGGPPPETQYF
TRBJ2-1 | TRBV5-6 | TRBD2 | - | 15 | TGTGCCAGCAGCCAGGCAGCGGGGGGGTATAGGGAGCAGTTCTTC | CASSQAAGGYREQFF
TRBJ2-3 | TRBV24-1 | TRBD1 | - | 15 | TGTGCCACCAGTGACCCGGACAGGGTCACAGATACGCAGTATTTT | CATSDPDRVTDTQYF
TRBJ1-3 | TRBV19 | TRBD1 | - | 17 | TGTGCCAGTAGTACTGGGACAGGGAGATACTCTGGAAACACCATATATTTT | CASSTGTGRYSGNTIYF
TRBJ2-7 | TRBV11-2 | TRBD1 | - | 15 | TGTGCCAGCAGCACCGGGACAGGTGGTGGGTACGAGCAGTACTTC | CASSTGTGGGYEQYF
TRBJ1-4 | TRBV27 | TRBD1 | - | 14 | TGTGCCAGCGCCCCAGGGGGCGCAGGGGAAAAACTGTTTTTT | CASAPGGAGEKLFF
TRBJ2-4 | TRBV3-1/TRBV3-2 | - | once | 15 | TGTGCCAGCAGCCAAGATGCAGCAGGGCGAGGCATTCAGTACTTC | CASSQDAAGRGIQYF
TRBJ2-7 | TRBV6-4 | TRBD2 | - | 14 | TGTGCCAGCAAGCGGGACTTGAGCTCCTACGAGCAGTACTTC | CASKRDLSSYEQYF
TRBJ2-3 | TRBV27 | TRBD1 | - | 13 | TGTGCCAGCAGTGGGACAGACACAGATACGCAGTATTTT | CASSGTDTDTQYF
TRBJ2-7 | TRBV5-6 | TRBD1 | - | 12 | TGTGCCAGCAGGCAGGGGGCGGGGGAGCAGTACTTC | CASRQGAGEQYF
TRBJ1-5 | TRBV6-1 | - | once | 15 | TGTGCCAGCAGTGATTGGGGCAATAGCAATCAGCCCCAGCATTTT | CASSDWGNSNQPQHF
TRBJ1-2 | TRBV6-1 | - | - | 14 | TGTGCCAGCAGTGAAGGCCAGACGGGCTATGGCTACACCTTC | CASSEGQTGYGYTF
TRBJ2-5 | TRBV6-5 | TRBD2 | - | 14 | TGTGCCAGCAGTTTCGCCGGGGGGCAAGAGACCCAGTACTTC | CASSFAGGQETQYF
TRBJ2-7 | TRBV5-8 | TRBD2 | - | 15 | TGTGCCAGCAGCTACGCGCCGGGGGGCTCCTACGAGCAGTACTTC | CASSYAPGGSYEQYF
TRBJ2-1 | TRBV2 | TRBD2 | - | 16 | TGTGCCAGCAGTGAAGCGGGTGGCGGGGGCTACAATGAGCAGTTCTTC | CASSEAGGGGYNEQFF
TRBJ1-3 | TRBV15 | TRBD1 | - | 17 | TGTGCCACCAGCAGAGGTGGCAGGGGGATCTCTGGAAACACCATATATTTT | CATSRGGRGISGNTIYF